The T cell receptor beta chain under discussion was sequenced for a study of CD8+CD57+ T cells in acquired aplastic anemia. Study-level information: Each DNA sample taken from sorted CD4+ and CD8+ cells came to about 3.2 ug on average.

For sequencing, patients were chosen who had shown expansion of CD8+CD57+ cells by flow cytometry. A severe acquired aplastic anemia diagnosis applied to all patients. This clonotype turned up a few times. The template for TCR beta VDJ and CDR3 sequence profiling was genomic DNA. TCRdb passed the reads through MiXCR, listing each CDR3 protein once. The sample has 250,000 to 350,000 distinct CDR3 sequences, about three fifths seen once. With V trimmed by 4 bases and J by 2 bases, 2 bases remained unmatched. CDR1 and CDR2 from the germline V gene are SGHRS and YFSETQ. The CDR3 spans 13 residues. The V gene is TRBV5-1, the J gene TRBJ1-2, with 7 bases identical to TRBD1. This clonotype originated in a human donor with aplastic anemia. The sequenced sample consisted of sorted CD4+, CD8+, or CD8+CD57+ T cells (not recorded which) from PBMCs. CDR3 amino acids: CASSQGGNYGYTF. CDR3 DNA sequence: TGCGCCAGCAGCCAGGGGGGGAACTATGGCTACACCTTC. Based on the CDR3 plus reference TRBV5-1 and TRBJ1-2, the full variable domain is KAGVTQTPRYLIKTRGQQVTLSCSPISGHRSVSWYQQTPGQGLQFLFEYFSETQRNKGNFPGRFSGRQFSNSRSEMNVSTLELGDSALYLCASSQGGNYGYTFGSGTRLTVV.